This passage covers 24 T cell receptor beta chains from one sample sequenced in a study of chemoradiotherapy in HPV16-positive cancers (dated 2022 in TCRdb). The library came from the immunoSEQ multiplex PCR assay. As stored in TCRdb, this immuneACCESS dataset retains in-frame rearrangements with V and J assigned. A fraction of the clones does not appear; measured against another copy, unresolved V genes explain less than half of the discrepancy, and the remainder lacks a known reason. This sample is represented by about 14,000 clones; roughly 87% of them were singletons. The ten largest clonotypes hold around 4.5% of the sample. Specimen: tumor tissue, collected from a patient who underwent chemoradiotherapy. These receptors were taken from a human donor with HPV-associated anogenital cancer.

This sequence joins TRBV19 and TRBJ1-3; a possible D gene is TRBD1 (5 bases). V was pared by 0 bases and J by 0 bases, with 12 bases between. In germline, CDR1 is LNHDA, CDR2 SQIVND (reference sequence). The CDR3 is 17 residues long. The CDR3 spells CASSIEGRRSSGNTIYF. The CDR3 bases are TGTGCCAGTAGTATAGAGGGACGGCGGAGCTCTGGAAACACCATATATTTT. Variable domain in full (rest from reference TRBV19 and TRBJ1-3): DGGITQSPKYLFRKEGQNVTLSCEQNLNHDAMYWYRQDPGQGLRLIYYSQIVNDFQKGDIAEGYSVSREKKESFPLTVTSAQKNPTAFYLCASSIEGRRSSGNTIYFGEGSWLTVV.

The chain combines TRBV6-1 with TRBJ2-5; no clear D. Germline assignment: CDR1 MNHNS and CDR2 SASEGT. V was shortened by 4 bases and J by 2 bases, with 8 bases between the two germline ends. The CDR3 runs to 13 residues. The CDR3 loop reads CASSGLVQETQYF. The CDR3 DNA follows: TGTGCCAGCAGTGGCCTAGTACAAGAGACCCAGTACTTC.

This chain uses TRBV19 with TRBJ2-3, with D tentatively TRBD1 (6 bases). The CDR3 is 17 amino acids. CDR1 and CDR2 from the germline V gene are LNHDA and SQIVND (reference sequence). V lost 3 bases and J 2 bases, leaving 18 bases between the germline ends. The CDR3 DNA reads as TGTGCCAGTAGTATTCTTGGGGGCGGCGGGTCCACAGATACGCAGTATTTT. Its protein product is CASSILGGGGSTDTQYF.

This rearrangement joins TRBV5-1 to TRBJ2-7; D is unresolved. CDR1 is SGHRS, CDR2 YFSETQ, per germline. The CDR3 sequence is 13 residues long. V lost 4 bases to trimming and J lost 3 bases, with 11 bases between them. The CDR3 protein is CASSVRLFYEQYF. CDR3 sequence (DNA): TGCGCCAGCAGCGTTAGACTTTTCTACGAGCAGTACTTC.

Of note for this clone: Sequence at one end of the junction differs from germline and may be a read error. The chain recombines TRBV6-5 with TRBJ2-7; 10 bases align to TRBD2. The germline gives CDR1 MNHEY, CDR2 SVGAGI. The CDR3 loop spans 15 amino acids. The CDR3 region has the DNA TGTGCCAGCAGTGACTCTGAGCGGGAGGGTTACGAGCAGTACTTC. Protein: CASSDSEREGYEQYF.

The rearrangement uses TRBV11-2 and TRBJ2-2; 7 bases match TRBD2. V shed 5 bases and J 9 bases; nucleotides not matched to a gene: 15. CDR1 is SGHAT and CDR2 is FQNNGV in the germline V gene. There are 16 residues in the CDR3. The CDR3 coding sequence is TGTGCCAGCAGCCCGCCCCTGGGTGCGGGGGACCGGGAGCTGTTTTTT. It encodes CASSPPLGAGDRELFF. Looking up the rest from reference TRBV11-2 and TRBJ2-2 gives the full variable domain: EAGVAQSPRYKIIEKRQSVAFWCNPISGHATLYWYQQILGQGPKLLIQFQNNGVVDDSQLPKDRFSAERLKGVDSTLKIQPAKLEDSAVYLCASSPPLGAGDRELFFGEGSRLTVL.

CDR3 amino acids: CASSYLTGADNQPQHF. The CDR3 coding sequence is TGTGCCAGCAGTTACCTTACAGGGGCGGACAATCAGCCCCAGCATTTT. The gene calls are TRBV6-6 and TRBJ1-5; 7 bases agree with TRBD1. CDR1 is MNHNY, CDR2 SVGAGI, per germline (reference sequence). The CDR3 contains 16 residues. J was trimmed by 3 bases and V by 2 bases; bases with no gene match: 7.

The chain carries TRBV4-1 and TRBJ2-7; 8 bases map to TRBD1. The CDR3 runs to 14 residues. Unmatched junction bases numbered 9, after V lost 5 bases and J lost 6 bases. CDR1 and CDR2 (germline): MGHRA, YSYEKL. In nucleotides, the CDR3 is TGCGCCAGCAGCTCACAGGGGGGCTGGGGCGAGCAGTACTTC. Its protein product is CASSSQGGWGEQYF.

This rearrangement joins TRBV5-6 to TRBJ2-7, with D uncertain. This CDR3 spans 13 amino acids. Germline V gene lookup returns CDR1 SGHDT and CDR2 YYEEEE. The germline V and J ends were trimmed by 3 bases and 3 bases, with 10 bases remaining between them. This CDR3 is CASSSSRVYEQYF. DNA of the CDR3: TGTGCCAGCAGCTCGTCCCGGGTCTACGAGCAGTACTTC.

The chain carries TRBV10-3 and TRBJ1-5; the D is unclear. This CDR3 spans 13 amino acids. V was trimmed by 2 bases and J by 6 bases, leaving 8 bases between them. Germline loops: CDR1 ENHRY, CDR2 SYGVKD. CDR3 coding DNA: TGTGCCATCAGTGAGGGGAACTCTCAGCCCCAGCATTTT. As protein: CAISEGNSQPQHF.

CDR3 sequence: CASSLVAAQGGRGYTF. For the CDR3, the DNA is TGTGCCAGCAGCTTAGTAGCAGCCCAGGGTGGTCGCGGCTACACCTTC. The chain is built from TRBV13 and TRBJ1-2; TRBD1 might be the D (5 bases). From germline, CDR1 is PRHDT and CDR2 FYEKMQ (reference sequence). The CDR3 sequence is 16 residues long. V lost 1 base and J 8 bases, leaving 20 bases between the germline ends.

The DNA of the CDR3 is TGTGCCAGCAGCCCCCGCCTAGCGGGAGTTCGCACAGATACGCAGTATTTT. Translating it yields CASSPRLAGVRTDTQYF. The gene calls are TRBV9 and TRBJ2-3, with 10 bases aligning to TRBD2. Germline assignment: CDR1 SGDLS and CDR2 YYNGEE. The CDR3 runs 17 residues. V shed 4 bases, J shed 1 base, and the junction held 9 bases outside the gene matches.

This chain links TRBV30 with TRBJ1-5; tentatively, D is TRBD1 (6 bases). The germline gives CDR1 GTSNPN, CDR2 SVGIG (reference sequence). Trimming left V 5 bases short and J 6 bases short, with 14 bases between. This CDR3 comprises 13 residues. The CDR3 is CAWETGSGQPQHF. For the CDR3, the DNA is TGTGCCTGGGAAACAGGGAGTGGTCAGCCCCAGCATTTT.

This clone came up a few times. This chain links TRBV7-4 with TRBJ2-7; TRBD1 might be the D (6 bases). Trimming pared 3 bases from V and 2 bases from J, leaving 11 bases between. The germline V gene encodes CDR1 SGHVT and CDR2 SQSDAQ. The CDR3 is 14 residues long. DNA for the CDR3: TGTGCCAGCAGCTTCGGCAGGGGCCCCTACGAGCAGTACTTC. This sequence encodes CASSFGRGPYEQYF. The full variable domain, its missing parts supplied by reference TRBV7-4 and TRBJ2-7, is GAGVSQSPRYKVAKRGRDVALRCDSISGHVTLYWYRQTLGQGSEVLTYSQSDAQRDKSGRPSGRFSAERPERSVSTLKIQRTEQGDSAVYLCASSFGRGPYEQYFGPGTRLTVT.

The chain is built from TRBV5-1 and TRBJ2-1; no clear D. The ends were cut back, 4 bases at V and 5 bases at J, with 10 bases in the middle. Germline assignment: CDR1 SGHRS and CDR2 YFSETQ. CDR3 length equals 13 residues. The CDR3 region is CASSTPVNNEQFF. The DNA for the CDR3 is TGCGCCAGCAGCACCCCGGTTAACAATGAGCAGTTCTTC.

This chain joins TRBV5-4 and TRBJ2-7, with 10 bases lining up with TRBD2. The CDR3 is 15 amino acids. J gave up 3 bases and V 4 bases, and 7 bases lay outside the gene matches. Germline V gene lookup returns CDR1 SGHNT and CDR2 YYREEE (reference sequence). The CDR3 spells CASSNRASGSYEQYF. The CDR3 bases are TGTGCCAGCAGCAACCGGGCTAGCGGGAGCTACGAGCAGTACTTC.

Here the CDR3 DNA reads TGTGCCAGCAGCGCTGACGAGCGGGGCAACGGTGAGCAGTTCTTC. The encoded protein is CASSADERGNGEQFF. The rearrangement joins TRBV9 to TRBJ2-1; 7 bases align to TRBD2. The CDR3 runs to 15 residues. CDR1 is SGDLS and CDR2 is YYNGEE in the germline V gene. V dropped 3 bases and J dropped 9; count of bases not matched to a gene: 12.

The chain has TRBV10-3 and TRBJ2-5; a weak D match, TRBD2 (6 bases). The germline V gene has CDR1 ENHRY and CDR2 SYGVKD. The CDR3 length is 16 residues. Trimming cost V 0 bases and J 4 bases, with 15 bases left between them. The CDR3 DNA sequence: TGTGCCATCAGTGAGTCGGGGGGTGCAGGCTTAGAGACCCAGTACTTC. It yields the protein CAISESGGAGLETQYF.

The gene calls are TRBV19 and TRBJ2-7, with no clear D. CDR1 is LNHDA and CDR2 is SQIVND in the germline V gene (reference sequence). The CDR3 length is 13 residues. V was pared by 3 bases and J by 5 bases, with 11 bases between. The CDR3 coding sequence is TGTGCCAGTAGTATTCGTAGCCAGGACGAGCAGTACTTC. Protein: CASSIRSQDEQYF.

The chain employs TRBV30 and TRBJ1-2; D is unresolved. Trimming removed 5 bases at V and 13 bases at J, with 17 bases between. The CDR3 runs to 11 residues. Germline V lookup: CDR1 GTSNPN, CDR2 SVGIG (reference sequence). This CDR3 reads CAWGAGRSGTF. CDR3 bases: TGTGCCTGGGGAGCCGGCCGGTCGGGCACCTTC.

CDR3 sequence: CASSPRSGTDNQPQHF. Here the CDR3 DNA reads TGCGCCAGCAGCCCCAGATCCGGGACCGACAATCAGCCCCAGCATTTT. J is TRBJ1-5 and V is TRBV4-1; maybe TRBD1 (5 bases). Trimming shortened V by 4 bases and J by 3 bases, and 16 bases separated the two germline ends. The CDR3 spans 16 residues. Per the germline V gene, CDR1 is MGHRA and CDR2 is YSYEKL.

This sequence joins TRBV4-1 and TRBJ1-2; D perhaps matches TRBD1 (6 bases). Trimming pared 6 bases from V and 7 bases from J, leaving 18 bases between. In germline, CDR1 is MGHRA, CDR2 YSYEKL. This CDR3 is 14 amino acids long. The CDR3 DNA follows: TGCGCCAGCAGTCAAAGTCCAGGGGAGACTGGCTACACCTTC. Encoded protein: CASSQSPGETGYTF.

The genes are TRBV7-9 and TRBJ2-1, with a possible D match to TRBD1 (6 bases). The CDR3 loop spans 15 amino acids. The ends were cut back, 5 bases at V and 6 bases at J, with 17 bases in the middle. The V gene's germline CDR1 is SEHNR and CDR2 FQNEAQ (reference sequence). The CDR3 is CASSPPGTPTNEQFF. CDR3 DNA sequence: TGTGCCAGCAGCCCCCCCGGGACACCTACCAATGAGCAGTTCTTC.

The chain joins TRBV7-9 to TRBJ2-5, with 7 bases matching TRBD1. The germline V gene encodes CDR1 SEHNR and CDR2 FQNEAQ (reference sequence). Losses at the gene ends were 4 bases for V and 3 bases for J; bases not matched to a gene: 8. The CDR3 covers 15 residues. The CDR3 DNA is TGTGCCAGCAGCTCGACAGGGAATGGAAAAGAGACCCAGTACTTC. Encoded protein: CASSSTGNGKETQYF. Filled out from reference TRBV7-9 and TRBJ2-5, the complete variable domain reads DTGVSQNPRHKITKRGQNVTFRCDPISEHNRLYWYRQTLGQGPEFLTYFQNEAQLEKSRLLSDRFSAERPKGSFSTLEIQRTEQGDSAMYLCASSSTGNGKETQYFGPGTRLLVL.